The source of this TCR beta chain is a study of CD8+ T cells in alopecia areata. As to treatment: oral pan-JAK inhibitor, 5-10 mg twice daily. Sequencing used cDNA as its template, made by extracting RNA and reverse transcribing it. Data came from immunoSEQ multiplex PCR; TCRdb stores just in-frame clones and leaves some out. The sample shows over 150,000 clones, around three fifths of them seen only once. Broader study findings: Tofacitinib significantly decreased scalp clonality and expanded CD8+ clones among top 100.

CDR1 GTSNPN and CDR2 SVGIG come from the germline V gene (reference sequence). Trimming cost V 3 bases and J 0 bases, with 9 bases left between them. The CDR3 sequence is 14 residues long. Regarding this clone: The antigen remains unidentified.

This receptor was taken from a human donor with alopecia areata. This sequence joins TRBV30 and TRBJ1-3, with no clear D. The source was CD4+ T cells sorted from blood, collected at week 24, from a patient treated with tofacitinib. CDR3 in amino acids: CAWRSHSSGNTIYF. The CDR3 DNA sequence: TGTGCCTGGAGGTCCCACAGCTCTGGAAACACCATATATTTT.